The 22 T cell receptor beta chains reported below all come from one sample, sequenced in a study of radiotherapy plus CTLA-4 blockade in lung cancer. The repertoire was sequenced with immunoSEQ multiplex PCR; TCRdb's copy has only in-frame clones and lacks some. The data contain approximately 50,000 clones, 73% of them seen just once; the ten biggest clones take up roughly 4%. The sample in question was peripheral blood, obtained from a patient treated with radiotherapy plus ipilimumab. These receptors came from a human donor with non-small cell lung cancer who had a complete response to radiotherapy plus ipilimumab.

J is TRBJ1-2 and V is TRBV19; 11 bases align to TRBD1. This CDR3 has 20 residues. Trimming removed 4 bases from V and 4 bases from J; junction bases left unmatched: 20. CDR1 LNHDA and CDR2 SQIVND come from the germline V gene (reference sequence). The CDR3 sequence is CASSKDRGRTFSFSVYGYTF. CDR3 sequence (DNA): TGTGCCAGTAGTAAGGACAGGGGGCGGACGTTCTCCTTTTCCGTCTATGGCTACACCTTC.

V and J are TRBV30 and TRBJ1-5; D may be TRBD1 (5 bases). Looked up from germline, CDR1 is GTSNPN and CDR2 is SVGIG (reference sequence). Between the trimmed V and J ends, which lost 2 bases and 4 bases, there was a span of 15 bases. This CDR3 comprises 15 residues. The CDR3, as DNA: TGTGCCTGGAGTCACAAGGGGTTGAGAAATCAGCCCCAGCATTTT. This sequence encodes CAWSHKGLRNQPQHF.

This clone has just one count. CDR3 loop: CASSLGGRGPFYEQYF. The CDR3 region has the DNA TGTGCCAGCAGCTTAGGTGGCAGGGGACCCTTCTACGAGCAGTACTTC. V gene TRBV7-9 combines with J gene TRBJ2-7; tentatively, D is TRBD1 (6 bases). The V gene lost 1 base and the J gene lost 3 bases, with 16 bases spanning the gap. Germline-derived CDR1 and CDR2 are SEHNR and FQNEAQ (reference sequence). The CDR3 totals 16 residues.

The chain carries TRBV15 and TRBJ1-4; 8 bases fit TRBD1. Germline CDR1 reads LNHNV; CDR2 reads YYDKDF (reference sequence). The J segment lost 6 bases and the V segment lost 3 bases, leaving 9 bases of the junction unmatched. The CDR3 has 16 amino acids. CDR3 DNA sequence: TGTGCCACCAGCAGTCTATGGACAGGGCGGGATGAAAAACTGTTTTTT. Its translation is CATSSLWTGRDEKLFF. Complete variable domain (other parts from reference TRBV15 and TRBJ1-4): DAMVIQNPRYQVTQFGKPVTLSCSQTLNHNVMYWYQQKSSQAPKLLFHYYDKDFNNEADTPDNFQSRRPNTSFCFLDIRSPGLGDTAMYLCATSSLWTGRDEKLFFGSGTQLSVL.

This clone was seen only once. V gene TRBV28 combines with J gene TRBJ1-1; D is perhaps TRBD1 (6 bases). The germline V and J ends were trimmed by 3 bases and 1 base, with 12 bases remaining between them. The CDR3 totals 15 residues. Germline CDR1 is MDHEN and CDR2 is SYDVKM. CDR3 nucleotide sequence: TGTGCCAGCAGTTTTTCCGGGACAAGGAACACTGAAGCTTTCTTT. It translates to CASSFSGTRNTEAFF.

This clone was seen a single time. V is TRBV11-2 and J is TRBJ1-1, with 7 positions matching TRBD1. V shed 5 bases and J 4 bases; nucleotides not matched to a gene: 10. CDR3 size: 15 residues. CDR1 is SGHAT and CDR2 is FQNNGV in the germline V gene. The CDR3 sequence: CASSLATGRFTEAFF. The CDR3 DNA reads TGTGCCAGCAGCCTCGCGACAGGGAGGTTCACTGAAGCTTTCTTT. The complete variable domain, with remaining parts taken from reference TRBV11-2 and TRBJ1-1, reads EAGVAQSPRYKIIEKRQSVAFWCNPISGHATLYWYQQILGQGPKLLIQFQNNGVVDDSQLPKDRFSAERLKGVDSTLKIQPAKLEDSAVYLCASSLATGRFTEAFFGQGTRLTVV.

This chain joins TRBV6-5 and TRBJ2-1, with 7 bases identical to TRBD2. After removal of 6 bases from V and 9 bases from J, the junction contained 11 bases not matched to a gene. Germline V gives CDR1 MNHEY, CDR2 SVGAGI. There are 14 residues in the CDR3. The CDR3 region is CASSSQVGRGEQFF. The CDR3 DNA is TGTGCCAGCAGCTCCCAGGTGGGGAGGGGTGAGCAGTTCTTC.

This clone was seen a single time. The chain couples TRBV6-5 to TRBJ1-2; 7 bases fit TRBD1. The CDR3 length is 15 residues. Germline assignment: CDR1 MNHEY and CDR2 SVGAGI. Unmatched junction bases numbered 3, after V lost 2 bases and J lost 0 bases. In DNA form, the CDR3 reads TGTGCCAGCAGTTACGGGACAGCCTCTAACTATGGCTACACCTTC. Its translation is CASSYGTASNYGYTF.

The rearrangement joins TRBV5-6 to TRBJ1-2; TRBD1 aligns across 9 bases. Trimming took 4 bases from V and 4 from J; bases not matched to a gene: 11. Germline V gives CDR1 SGHDT, CDR2 YYEEEE. This CDR3 comprises 16 residues. This chain's CDR3 is CASSRGQGTAGYGYTF. The CDR3 nucleotides are TGTGCCAGCAGCCGGGGACAGGGAACGGCTGGCTATGGCTACACCTTC. Complete variable domain (other parts from reference TRBV5-6 and TRBJ1-2): DAGVTQSPTHLIKTRGQQVTLRCSPKSGHDTVSWYQQALGQGPQFIFQYYEEEERQRGNFPDRFSGHQFPNYSSELNVNALLLGDSALYLCASSRGQGTAGYGYTFGSGTRLTVV.

This rearrangement joins TRBV5-5 to TRBJ2-3, with a possible D match to TRBD1 (5 bases). The V gene lost 4 bases and the J gene lost 1 base, with 16 bases spanning the gap. There are 16 residues in the CDR3. In germline, CDR1 is SGHKS, CDR2 YYEKEE (reference sequence). The CDR3 DNA sequence: TGTGCCAGCAGCCGACACCAGGGTTTGGGCACAGATACGCAGTATTTT. Protein product: CASSRHQGLGTDTQYF.

The chain has TRBV7-9 and TRBJ1-1; D is perhaps TRBD1 (6 bases). Per the germline V gene, CDR1 is SEHNR and CDR2 is FQNEAQ (reference sequence). The CDR3 is made up of 14 amino acids. V gave up 5 bases and J gave up 2 bases, with 12 bases separating them. CDR3 coding DNA: TGTGCCAGCAGCCAAACAGGGCCTAACACTGAAGCTTTCTTT. It is translated as CASSQTGPNTEAFF.

The chain uses TRBV6-5 and TRBJ2-5; 8 nucleotides align to TRBD1. This CDR3 is 13 amino acids long. Germline V gene lookup returns CDR1 MNHEY and CDR2 SVGAGI. V was pared by 6 bases and J by 11 bases, with 11 bases of the junction left unmatched. CDR3 residues: CASRTGESGGQYF. The CDR3 coding sequence is TGTGCCAGCAGGACAGGGGAATCTGGTGGGCAGTACTTC.

This rearrangement joins TRBV15 to TRBJ2-2; no definite D call. CDR3 length: 14 residues. Trimming left V 3 bases short and J 2 bases short, with 7 bases between. CDR1 is LNHNV and CDR2 is YYDKDF in the germline V gene (reference sequence). The CDR3 reads CATSSPVNTGELFF. CDR3 bases: TGTGCCACCAGCAGTCCCGTAAACACCGGGGAGCTGTTTTTT.

This clone is categorized as medium-sized. The chain couples TRBV7-9 to TRBJ1-3; no definite D call. V lost 7 bases, J lost 0 bases, and 10 bases lay in between. The CDR3 spans 14 residues. CDR1 and CDR2 from the germline V gene are SEHNR and FQNEAQ (reference sequence). The DNA of the CDR3 is TGTGCCAGCATTCCAGGCCGCTCTGGAAACACCATATATTTT. Its translation: CASIPGRSGNTIYF.

The chain uses TRBV5-8 and TRBJ2-7; TRBD1 agrees at 9 bases. With V trimmed by 4 bases and J by 0 bases, 11 bases remained unmatched. This CDR3 has 17 residues. CDR1 and CDR2 from the germline V gene are SGHTS and YDEGEE. As DNA, the CDR3 is TGTGCCAGCAGCCTCCGGGACAGGGCAATAAGCTCCTACGAGCAGTACTTC. Translating it yields CASSLRDRAISSYEQYF.

This sequence joins TRBV19 and TRBJ1-4; maybe TRBD1 (5 bases). V was shortened by 5 bases and J by 6 bases, with 16 bases between the two germline ends. This CDR3 is built from 15 residues. CDR1 is LNHDA, CDR2 SQIVND, per germline (reference sequence). CDR3 protein: CASSSSGGDYEKLFF. DNA of the CDR3: TGTGCCAGTAGTTCCTCCGGGGGAGACTATGAAAAACTGTTTTTT. The variable domain in full, completed from reference TRBV19 and TRBJ1-4, reads DGGITQSPKYLFRKEGQNVTLSCEQNLNHDAMYWYRQDPGQGLRLIYYSQIVNDFQKGDIAEGYSVSREKKESFPLTVTSAQKNPTAFYLCASSSSGGDYEKLFFGSGTQLSVL.

The rearrangement links TRBV28 to TRBJ2-3, with D possibly TRBD2 on 5 matching bases. Per the germline V gene, CDR1 is MDHEN and CDR2 is SYDVKM. The CDR3 consists of 14 residues. The ends were cut back, 5 bases at V and 0 bases at J, with 9 bases in the middle. The CDR3 nucleotides are TGTGCCAGCAGTGGGCGGGCGAGCACAGATACGCAGTATTTT. Protein: CASSGRASTDTQYF.

This clone was seen once. V usage is TRBV5-1 and J usage is TRBJ2-3, with 7 bases matching TRBD2. J was trimmed by 2 bases and V by 4 bases; bases with no gene match: 10. This CDR3 is built from 16 residues. Germline V gene lookup returns CDR1 SGHRS and CDR2 YFSETQ. CDR3 region: CASSGGMAGVTDTQYF. The CDR3 region has the DNA TGCGCCAGCAGCGGGGGGATGGCGGGGGTCACAGATACGCAGTATTTT.

The chain combines TRBV7-2 with TRBJ2-3, with a tentative D call TRBD1 (6 bases). V was pared by 1 base and J by 4 bases, with 21 bases between. The CDR3 runs to 18 residues. Germline CDR1 and CDR2: SGHTA and FQGNSA. The CDR3 DNA reads TGTGCCAGCAGCTTAGTCGGTCGATTAGGGCAGGGGCCAGATACGCAGTATTTT. Protein product: CASSLVGRLGQGPDTQYF.

The chain employs TRBV30 and TRBJ1-5; D possibly corresponds to TRBD1 (6 bases). CDR1 is GTSNPN and CDR2 is SVGIG in the germline V gene (reference sequence). The CDR3 is 14 amino acids. V was clipped by 3 bases and J by 5 bases, with 14 bases between them. The CDR3 DNA is TGTGCCTGGAGACTCCAGGGGTCCCATCAGCCCCAGCATTTT. It encodes CAWRLQGSHQPQHF.

CDR3 nucleotides: TGCGCCAGCAGCCAAGAGAGGGGGGGGAACACTGAAGCTTTCTTT. This translates into CASSQERGGNTEAFF. The chain uses TRBV4-3 and TRBJ1-1; the D gene is possibly TRBD1 (6 bases). Trimming took 0 bases from V and 1 from J, leaving 9 bases between them. CDR3 length: 15 residues. Per the germline V gene, CDR1 is LGHNA and CDR2 is YSLEER.

About this clone itself: Other DNA sequences of this sample code for an identical CDR3. The chain combines TRBV30 with TRBJ1-2; no definite D call. This CDR3 has 12 amino acids. The ends were cut back, 0 bases at V and 8 bases at J, with 10 bases in the middle. Germline CDR1 and CDR2: GTSNPN and SVGIG (reference sequence). The CDR3: CAWSVPAGGYTF. CDR3 bases: TGTGCCTGGAGTGTGCCGGCCGGGGGCTACACCTTC.